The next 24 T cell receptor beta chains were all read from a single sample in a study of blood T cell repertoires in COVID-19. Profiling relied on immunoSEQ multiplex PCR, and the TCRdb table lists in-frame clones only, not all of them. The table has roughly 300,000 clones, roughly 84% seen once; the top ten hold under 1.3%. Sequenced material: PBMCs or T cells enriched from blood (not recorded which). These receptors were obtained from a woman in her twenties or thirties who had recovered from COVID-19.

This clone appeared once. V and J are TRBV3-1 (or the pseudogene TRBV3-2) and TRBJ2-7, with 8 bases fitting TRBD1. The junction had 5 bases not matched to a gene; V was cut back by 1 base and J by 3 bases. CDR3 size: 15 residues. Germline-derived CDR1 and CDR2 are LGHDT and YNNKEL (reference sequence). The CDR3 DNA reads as TGTGCCAGCAGCCAAGCCGGGACAGGTGTCTACGAGCAGTACTTC. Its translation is CASSQAGTGVYEQYF.

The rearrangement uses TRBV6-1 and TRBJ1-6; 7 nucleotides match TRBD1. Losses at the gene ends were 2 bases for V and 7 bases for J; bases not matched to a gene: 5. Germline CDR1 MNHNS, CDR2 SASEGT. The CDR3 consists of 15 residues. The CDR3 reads CASSESRTGNSPLHF. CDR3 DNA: TGTGCCAGCAGTGAATCCCGGACAGGCAATTCACCCCTCCACTTT.

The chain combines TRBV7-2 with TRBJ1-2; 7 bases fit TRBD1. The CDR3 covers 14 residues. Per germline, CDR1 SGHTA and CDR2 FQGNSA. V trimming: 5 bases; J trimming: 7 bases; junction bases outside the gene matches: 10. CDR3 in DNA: TGTGCCAGCAGCAGAACAGGGGAAATGGGTGGCTACACCTTC. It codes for CASSRTGEMGGYTF.

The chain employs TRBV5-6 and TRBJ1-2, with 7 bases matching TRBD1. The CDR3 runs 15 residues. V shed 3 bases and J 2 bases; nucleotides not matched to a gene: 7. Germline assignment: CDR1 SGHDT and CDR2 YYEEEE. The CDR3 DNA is TGTGCCAGCAGCTGGGGGGACAGACTGAACTATGGCTACACCTTC. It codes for CASSWGDRLNYGYTF.

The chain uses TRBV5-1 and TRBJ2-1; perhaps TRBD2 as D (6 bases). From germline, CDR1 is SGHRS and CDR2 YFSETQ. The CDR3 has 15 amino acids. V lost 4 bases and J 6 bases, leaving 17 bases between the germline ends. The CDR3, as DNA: TGCGCCAGCAGCCGGGAGTCGGCGGTGTTCAATGAGCAGTTCTTC. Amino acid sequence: CASSRESAVFNEQFF.

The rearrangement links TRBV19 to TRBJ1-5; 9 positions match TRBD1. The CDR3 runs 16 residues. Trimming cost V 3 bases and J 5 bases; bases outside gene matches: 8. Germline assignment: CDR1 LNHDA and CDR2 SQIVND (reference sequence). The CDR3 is CASSIVSGQGYQPQHF. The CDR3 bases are TGTGCCAGTAGTATCGTATCCGGACAGGGGTATCAGCCCCAGCATTTT.

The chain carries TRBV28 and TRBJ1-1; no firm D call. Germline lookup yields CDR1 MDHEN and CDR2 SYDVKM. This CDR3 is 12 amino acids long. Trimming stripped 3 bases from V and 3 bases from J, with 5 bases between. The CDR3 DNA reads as TGTGCCAGCAGTTTTATATACACTGAAGCTTTCTTT. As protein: CASSFIYTEAFF.

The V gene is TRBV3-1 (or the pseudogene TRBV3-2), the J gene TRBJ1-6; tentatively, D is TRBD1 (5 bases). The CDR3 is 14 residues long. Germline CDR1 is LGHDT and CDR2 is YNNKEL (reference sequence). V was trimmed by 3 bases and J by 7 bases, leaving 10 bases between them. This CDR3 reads CASSHGASNSPLHF. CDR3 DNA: TGTGCCAGCAGCCATGGGGCTTCAAATTCACCCCTCCACTTT.

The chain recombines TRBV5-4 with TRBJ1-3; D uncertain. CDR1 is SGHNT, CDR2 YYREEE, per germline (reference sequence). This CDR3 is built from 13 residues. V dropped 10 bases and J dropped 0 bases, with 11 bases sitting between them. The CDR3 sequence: CALGRSSGNTIYF. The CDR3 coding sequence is TGTGCCCTGGGGAGGAGCTCTGGAAACACCATATATTTT.

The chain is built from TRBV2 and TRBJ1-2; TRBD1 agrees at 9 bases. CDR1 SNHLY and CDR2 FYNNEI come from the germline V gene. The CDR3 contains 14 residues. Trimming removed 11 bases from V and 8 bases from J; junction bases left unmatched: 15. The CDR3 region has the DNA TGTGCCTGCCATCCCGGGACAGGGTCCGGGGGCTACACCTTC. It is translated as CACHPGTGSGGYTF.

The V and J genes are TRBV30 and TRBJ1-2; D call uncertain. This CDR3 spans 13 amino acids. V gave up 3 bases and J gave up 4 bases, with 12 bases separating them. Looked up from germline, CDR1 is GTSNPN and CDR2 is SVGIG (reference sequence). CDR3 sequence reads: CAWSPQNSYGYTF. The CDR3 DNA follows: TGTGCCTGGAGCCCCCAAAATTCCTATGGCTACACCTTC.

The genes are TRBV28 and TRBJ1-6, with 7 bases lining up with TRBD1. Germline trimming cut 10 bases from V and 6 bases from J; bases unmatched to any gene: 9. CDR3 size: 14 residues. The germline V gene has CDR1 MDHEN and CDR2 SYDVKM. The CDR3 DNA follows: TGTGCCACCGCCCCCGGACAGGCTAATTCACCCCTCCACTTT. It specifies CATAPGQANSPLHF.

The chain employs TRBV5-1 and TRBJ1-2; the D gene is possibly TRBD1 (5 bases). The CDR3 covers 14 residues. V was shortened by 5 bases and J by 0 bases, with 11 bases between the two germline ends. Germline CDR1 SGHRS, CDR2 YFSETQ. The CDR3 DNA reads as TGCGCCAGCAGGGCGGACACCACTAACTATGGCTACACCTTC. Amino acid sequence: CASRADTTNYGYTF.

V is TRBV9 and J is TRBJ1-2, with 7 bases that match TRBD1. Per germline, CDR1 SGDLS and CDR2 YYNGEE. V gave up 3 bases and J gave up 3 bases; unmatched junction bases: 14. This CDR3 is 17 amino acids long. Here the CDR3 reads CASSGRQGTRVDYGYTF. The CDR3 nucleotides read TGTGCCAGCAGCGGAAGACAGGGAACGCGGGTTGACTATGGCTACACCTTC. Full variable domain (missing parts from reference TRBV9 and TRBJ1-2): DSGVTQTPKHLITATGQRVTLRCSPRSGDLSVYWYQQSLDQGLQFLIQYYNGEERAKGNILERFSAQQFPDLHSELNLSSLELGDSALYFCASSGRQGTRVDYGYTFGSGTRLTVV.

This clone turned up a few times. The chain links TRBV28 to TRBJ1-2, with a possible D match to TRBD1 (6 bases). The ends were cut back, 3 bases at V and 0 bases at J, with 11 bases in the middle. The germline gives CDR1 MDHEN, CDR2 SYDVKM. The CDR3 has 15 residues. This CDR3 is CASSLVQGPNYGYTF. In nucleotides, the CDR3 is TGTGCCAGCAGTTTGGTACAGGGACCTAACTATGGCTACACCTTC.

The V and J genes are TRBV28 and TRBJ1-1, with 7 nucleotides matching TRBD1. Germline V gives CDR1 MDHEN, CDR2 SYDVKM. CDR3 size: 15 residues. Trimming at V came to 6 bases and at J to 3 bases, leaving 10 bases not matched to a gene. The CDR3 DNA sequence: TGTGCCAGCAGCCCTACAGGGGATTTGGACACTGAAGCTTTCTTT. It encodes CASSPTGDLDTEAFF.

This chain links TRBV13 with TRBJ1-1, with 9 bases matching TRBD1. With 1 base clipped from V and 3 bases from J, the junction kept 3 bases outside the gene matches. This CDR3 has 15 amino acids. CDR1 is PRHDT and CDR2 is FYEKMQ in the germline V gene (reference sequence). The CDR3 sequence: CASSLDRGPHTEAFF. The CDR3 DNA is TGTGCCAGCAGCTTAGACAGGGGGCCCCACACTGAAGCTTTCTTT.

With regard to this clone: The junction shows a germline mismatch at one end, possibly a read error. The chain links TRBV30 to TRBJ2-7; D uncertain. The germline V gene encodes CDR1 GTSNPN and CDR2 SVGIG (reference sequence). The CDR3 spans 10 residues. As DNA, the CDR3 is TGTGCCTGGGGGTACGGCAGGCTTCATTTC. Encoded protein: CAWGYGRLHF.

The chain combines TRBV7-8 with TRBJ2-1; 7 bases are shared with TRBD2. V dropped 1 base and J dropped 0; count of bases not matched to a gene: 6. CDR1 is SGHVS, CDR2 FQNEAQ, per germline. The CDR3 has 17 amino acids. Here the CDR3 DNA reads TGTGCCAGCAGCTTAGGGACCGGGACTAACTCCTACAATGAGCAGTTCTTC. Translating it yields CASSLGTGTNSYNEQFF.

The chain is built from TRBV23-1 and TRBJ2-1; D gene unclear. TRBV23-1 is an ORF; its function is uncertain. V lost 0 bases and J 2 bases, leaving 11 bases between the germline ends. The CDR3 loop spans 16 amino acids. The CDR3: CASSQSLNRPYNEQFF. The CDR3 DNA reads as TGCGCCAGCAGTCAATCGTTGAACAGACCCTACAATGAGCAGTTCTTC.

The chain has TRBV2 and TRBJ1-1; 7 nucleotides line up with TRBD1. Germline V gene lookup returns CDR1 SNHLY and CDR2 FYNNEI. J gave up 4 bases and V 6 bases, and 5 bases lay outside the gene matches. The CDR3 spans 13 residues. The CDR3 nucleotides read TGTGCCAGCAGGGCCTCAGGGGGCACTGAAGCTTTCTTT. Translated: CASRASGGTEAFF.

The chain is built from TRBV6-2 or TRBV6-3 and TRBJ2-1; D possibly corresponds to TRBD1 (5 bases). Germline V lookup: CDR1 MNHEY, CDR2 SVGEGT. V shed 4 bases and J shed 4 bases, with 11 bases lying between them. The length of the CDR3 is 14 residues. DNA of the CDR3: TGTGCCAGCAGTTTCGCAGGGTCTTACAATGAGCAGTTCTTC. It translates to CASSFAGSYNEQFF.

CDR3 bases: TGTGCCAGCAGCCCGGATGGACCTACAGGGGCGGATGAAAAACTGTTTTTT. Protein sequence: CASSPDGPTGADEKLFF. The chain has TRBV5-6 and TRBJ1-4; 7 positions agree with TRBD1. Per germline, CDR1 SGHDT and CDR2 YYEEEE. The CDR3 extends over 17 amino acids. V was pared by 4 bases and J by 6 bases, with 15 bases of the junction left unmatched.

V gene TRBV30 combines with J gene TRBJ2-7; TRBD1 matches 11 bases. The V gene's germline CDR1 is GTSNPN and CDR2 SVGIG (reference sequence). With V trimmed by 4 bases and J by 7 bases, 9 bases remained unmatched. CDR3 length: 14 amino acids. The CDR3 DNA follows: TGTGCCTGGAAGGGACAGGGGGTCTCTGGGGAGCAGTACTTC. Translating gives CAWKGQGVSGEQYF.